This T cell receptor beta chain comes out of a study of shared clonotypes between healthy human individuals. Findings and caveats of the study: A generally larger estimated richness was seen in naive subsets than in memory subsets.

Turning to this clone: Its antigen is unidentified.

Germline V gene data show CDR1 as SNHLY and CDR2 as FYNNEI. V trimming: 4 bases; J trimming: 2 bases; junction bases outside the gene matches: 3. This CDR3 is 14 amino acids long. The table came from immunoSEQ multiplex PCR; TCRdb's copy has only in-frame clones and leaves some out. The table has a few million clones, roughly 92% seen once. The sequencing input was naive CD4+ T cells sorted from blood. Subset noted: CD45RA+ positively selected. This receptor was identified in a man between 18 and 35 years old in good health. The chain combines TRBV2 with TRBJ2-7; 9 nucleotides agree with TRBD1. The CDR3 DNA reads as TGTGCCAGCAGTGGGGGGACAGGGCCCTACGAGCAGTACTTC. Its translation: CASSGGTGPYEQYF.